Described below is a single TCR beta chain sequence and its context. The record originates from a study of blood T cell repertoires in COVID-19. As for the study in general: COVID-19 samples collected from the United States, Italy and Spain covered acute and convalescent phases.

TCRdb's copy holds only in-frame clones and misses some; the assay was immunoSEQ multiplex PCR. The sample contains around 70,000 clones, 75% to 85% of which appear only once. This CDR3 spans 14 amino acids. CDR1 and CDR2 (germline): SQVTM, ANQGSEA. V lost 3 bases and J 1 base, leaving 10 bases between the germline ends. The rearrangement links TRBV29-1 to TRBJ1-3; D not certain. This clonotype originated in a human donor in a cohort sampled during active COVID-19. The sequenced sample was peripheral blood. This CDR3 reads CSVDEGGSGNTIYF. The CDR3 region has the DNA TGCAGCGTTGACGAGGGAGGTTCTGGAAACACCATATATTTT. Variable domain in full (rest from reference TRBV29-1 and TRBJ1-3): SAVISQKPSRDICQRGTSLTIQCQVDSQVTMMFWYRQQPGQSLTLIATANQGSEATYESGFVIDKFPISRPNLTFSTLTVSNMSPEDSSIYLCSVDEGGSGNTIYFGEGSWLTVV.